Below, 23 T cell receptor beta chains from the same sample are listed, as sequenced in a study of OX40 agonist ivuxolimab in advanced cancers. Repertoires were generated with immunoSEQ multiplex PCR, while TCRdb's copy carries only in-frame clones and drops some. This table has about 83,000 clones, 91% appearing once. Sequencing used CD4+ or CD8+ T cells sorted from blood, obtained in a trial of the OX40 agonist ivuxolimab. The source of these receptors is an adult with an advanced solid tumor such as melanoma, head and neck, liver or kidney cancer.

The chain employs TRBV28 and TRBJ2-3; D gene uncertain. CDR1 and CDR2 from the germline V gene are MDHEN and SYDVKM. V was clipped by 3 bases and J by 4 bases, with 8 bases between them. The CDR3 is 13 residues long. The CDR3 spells CASSLYPPDTQYF. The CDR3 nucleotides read TGTGCCAGCAGTTTGTACCCCCCAGATACGCAGTATTTT.

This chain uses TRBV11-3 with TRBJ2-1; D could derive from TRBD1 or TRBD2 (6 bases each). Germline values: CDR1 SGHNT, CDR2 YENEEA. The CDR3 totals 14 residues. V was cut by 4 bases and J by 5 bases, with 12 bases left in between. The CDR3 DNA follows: TGTGCCAGCAGCTGGGGTGGGGGGCACAATGAGCAGTTCTTC. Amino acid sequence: CASSWGGGHNEQFF.

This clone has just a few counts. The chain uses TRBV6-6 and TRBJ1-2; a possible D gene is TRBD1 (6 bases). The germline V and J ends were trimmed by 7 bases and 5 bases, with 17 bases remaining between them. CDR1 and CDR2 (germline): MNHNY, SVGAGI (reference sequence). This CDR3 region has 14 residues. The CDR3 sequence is CASIGSWQGYGYTF. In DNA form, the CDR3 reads TGTGCCAGCATCGGCAGTTGGCAGGGGTATGGCTACACCTTC.

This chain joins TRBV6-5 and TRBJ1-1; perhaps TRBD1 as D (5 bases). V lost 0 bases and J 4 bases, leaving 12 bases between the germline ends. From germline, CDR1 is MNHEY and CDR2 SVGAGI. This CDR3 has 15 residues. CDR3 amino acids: CASSYSGDEGTEAFF. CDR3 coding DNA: TGTGCCAGCAGTTACTCGGGGGATGAGGGCACTGAAGCTTTCTTT.

The DNA of the CDR3 is TGTGCCAGCAGCCAAGATGAGAACACCCTCCACTTT. This gives the protein CASSQDENTLHF. V gene TRBV4-2 combines with J gene TRBJ1-6; D ambiguous. The CDR3 loop spans 12 amino acids. Trimming cost V 0 bases and J 14 bases, with 8 bases left between them. CDR1 and CDR2 (germline): LGHNA, YNFKEQ.

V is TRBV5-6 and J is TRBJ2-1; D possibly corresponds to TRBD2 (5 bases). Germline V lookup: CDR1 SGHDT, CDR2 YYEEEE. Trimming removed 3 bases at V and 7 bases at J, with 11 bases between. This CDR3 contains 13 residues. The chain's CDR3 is CASSSGLGNEQFF. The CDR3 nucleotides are TGTGCCAGCAGCTCCGGACTCGGGAATGAGCAGTTCTTC.

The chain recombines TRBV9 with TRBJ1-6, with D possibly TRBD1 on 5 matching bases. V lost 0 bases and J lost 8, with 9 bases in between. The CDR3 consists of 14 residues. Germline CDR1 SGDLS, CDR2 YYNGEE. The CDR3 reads CASSVDRGDSPLHF. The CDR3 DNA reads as TGTGCCAGCAGCGTAGATAGAGGGGATTCACCCCTCCACTTT.

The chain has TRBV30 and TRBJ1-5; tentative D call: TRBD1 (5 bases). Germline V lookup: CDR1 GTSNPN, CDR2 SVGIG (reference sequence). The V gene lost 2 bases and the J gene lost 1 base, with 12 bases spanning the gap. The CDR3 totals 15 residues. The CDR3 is CAWSKGHGSNQPQHF. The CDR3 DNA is TGTGCCTGGAGTAAGGGGCATGGGAGCAATCAGCCCCAGCATTTT. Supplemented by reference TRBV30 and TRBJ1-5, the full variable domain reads SQTIHQWPATLVQPVGSPLSLECTVEGTSNPNLYWYRQAAGRGLQLLFYSVGIGQISSEVPQNLSASRPQDRQFILSSKKLLLSDSGFYLCAWSKGHGSNQPQHFGDGTRLSIL.

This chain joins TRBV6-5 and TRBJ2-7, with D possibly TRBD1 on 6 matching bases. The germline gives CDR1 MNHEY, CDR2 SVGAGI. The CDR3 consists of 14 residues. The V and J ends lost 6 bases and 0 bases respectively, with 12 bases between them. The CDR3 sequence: CASRPPDSSYEQYV. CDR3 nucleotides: TGTGCCAGCAGACCCCCGGACAGCTCCTACGAGCAGTACGTC.

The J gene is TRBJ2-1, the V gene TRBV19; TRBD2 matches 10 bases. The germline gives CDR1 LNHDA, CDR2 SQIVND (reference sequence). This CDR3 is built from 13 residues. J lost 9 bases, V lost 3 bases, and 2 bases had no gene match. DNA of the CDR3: TGTGCCAGTAGTATGTCTAGCGGGGGTGAGCAGTTCTTC. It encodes CASSMSSGGEQFF.

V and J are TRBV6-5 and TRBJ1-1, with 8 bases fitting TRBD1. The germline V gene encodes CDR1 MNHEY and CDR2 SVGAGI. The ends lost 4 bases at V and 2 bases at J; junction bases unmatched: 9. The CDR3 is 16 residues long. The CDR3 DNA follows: TGTGCCAGCAGTTCGGGGCAGGGGGCTCTCAACACTGAAGCTTTCTTT. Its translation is CASSSGQGALNTEAFF.

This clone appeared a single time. CDR3: CASSQGPGVWEQYV. The CDR3 region has the DNA TGCGCCAGCAGCCAAGGGCCGGGAGTGTGGGAGCAGTACGTC. The V call is TRBV4-1, the J call TRBJ2-7, with D tentatively TRBD2 (6 bases). V was pared by 1 base and J by 7 bases, with 14 bases between. Germline CDR1 is MGHRA and CDR2 is YSYEKL. This CDR3 contains 14 residues.

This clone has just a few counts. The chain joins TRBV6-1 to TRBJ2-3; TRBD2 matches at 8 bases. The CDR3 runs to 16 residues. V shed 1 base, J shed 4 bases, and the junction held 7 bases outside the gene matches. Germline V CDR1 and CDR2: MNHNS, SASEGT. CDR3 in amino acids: CASSEVPGGPADTQYF. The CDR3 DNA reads TGTGCCAGCAGTGAAGTGCCGGGAGGGCCTGCAGATACGCAGTATTTT.

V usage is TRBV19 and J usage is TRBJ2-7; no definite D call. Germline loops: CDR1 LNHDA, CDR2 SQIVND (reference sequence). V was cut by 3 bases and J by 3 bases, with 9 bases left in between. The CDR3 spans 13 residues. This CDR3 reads CASSIALGYEQYV. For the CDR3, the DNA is TGTGCCAGTAGTATCGCCTTGGGCTACGAGCAGTACGTC.

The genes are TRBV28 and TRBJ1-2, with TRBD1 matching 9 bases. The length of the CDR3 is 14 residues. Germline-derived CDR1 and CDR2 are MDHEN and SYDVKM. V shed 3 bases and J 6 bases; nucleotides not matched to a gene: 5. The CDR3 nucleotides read TGTGCCAGCAGTTTGGACAGGGGATCGAATGGCTACACCTTC. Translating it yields CASSLDRGSNGYTF.

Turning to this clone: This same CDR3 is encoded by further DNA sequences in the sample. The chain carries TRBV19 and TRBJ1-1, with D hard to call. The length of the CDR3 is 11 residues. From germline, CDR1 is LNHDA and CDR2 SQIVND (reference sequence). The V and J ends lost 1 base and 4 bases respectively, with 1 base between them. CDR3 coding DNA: TGTGCCAGTAGTATAGGCACTGAAGCTTTCTTT. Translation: CASSIGTEAFF. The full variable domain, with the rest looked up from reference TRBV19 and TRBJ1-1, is DGGITQSPKYLFRKEGQNVTLSCEQNLNHDAMYWYRQDPGQGLRLIYYSQIVNDFQKGDIAEGYSVSREKKESFPLTVTSAQKNPTAFYLCASSIGTEAFFGQGTRLTVV.

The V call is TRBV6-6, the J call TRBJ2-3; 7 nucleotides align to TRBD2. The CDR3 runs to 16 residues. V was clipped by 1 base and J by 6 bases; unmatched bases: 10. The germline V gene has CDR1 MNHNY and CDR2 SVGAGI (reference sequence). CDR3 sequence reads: CASSYYTSALGDTQYF. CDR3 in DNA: TGTGCCAGCAGTTACTATACTAGCGCCCTCGGGGATACGCAGTATTTT.

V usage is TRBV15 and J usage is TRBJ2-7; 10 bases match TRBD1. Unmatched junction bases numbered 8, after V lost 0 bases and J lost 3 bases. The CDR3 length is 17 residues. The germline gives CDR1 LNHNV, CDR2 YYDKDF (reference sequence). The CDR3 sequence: CATSRDLLGTGDYEQYF. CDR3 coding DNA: TGTGCCACCAGCAGAGATCTCCTGGGGACAGGGGACTACGAGCAGTACTTC.

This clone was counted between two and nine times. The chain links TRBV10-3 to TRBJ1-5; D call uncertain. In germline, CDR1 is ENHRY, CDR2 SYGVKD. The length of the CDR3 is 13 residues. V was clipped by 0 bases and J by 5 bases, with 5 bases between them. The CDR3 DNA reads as TGTGCCATCAGTGAGTCGATAGATCAGCCCCAGCATTTT. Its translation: CAISESIDQPQHF.

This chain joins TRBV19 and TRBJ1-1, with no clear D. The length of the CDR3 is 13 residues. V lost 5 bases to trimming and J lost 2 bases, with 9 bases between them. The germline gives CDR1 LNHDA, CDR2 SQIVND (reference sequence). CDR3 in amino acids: CASSYAGNTEAFF. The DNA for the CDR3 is TGTGCCAGTAGTTACGCGGGTAACACTGAAGCTTTCTTT.

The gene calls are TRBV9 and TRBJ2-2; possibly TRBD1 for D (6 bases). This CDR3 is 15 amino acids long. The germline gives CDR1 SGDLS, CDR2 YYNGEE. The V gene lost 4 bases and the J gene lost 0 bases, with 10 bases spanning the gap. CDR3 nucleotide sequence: TGTGCCAGCAGCCCCGACAGGCCGAACACCGGGGAGCTGTTTTTT. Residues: CASSPDRPNTGELFF.

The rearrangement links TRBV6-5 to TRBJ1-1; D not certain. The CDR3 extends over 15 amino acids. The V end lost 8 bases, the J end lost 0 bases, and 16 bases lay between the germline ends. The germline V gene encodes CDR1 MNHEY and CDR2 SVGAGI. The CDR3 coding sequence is TGTGCCAGCGCCTCACTGGTTTCCTTGAACACTGAAGCTTTCTTT. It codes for CASASLVSLNTEAFF.

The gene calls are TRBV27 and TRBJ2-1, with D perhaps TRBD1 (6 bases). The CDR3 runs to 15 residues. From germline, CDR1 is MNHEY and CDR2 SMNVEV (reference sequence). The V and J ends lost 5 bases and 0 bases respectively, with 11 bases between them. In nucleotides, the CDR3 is TGTGCCAGCAGTCATACAGGGAGCTCCTACAATGAGCAGTTCTTC. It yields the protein CASSHTGSSYNEQFF.